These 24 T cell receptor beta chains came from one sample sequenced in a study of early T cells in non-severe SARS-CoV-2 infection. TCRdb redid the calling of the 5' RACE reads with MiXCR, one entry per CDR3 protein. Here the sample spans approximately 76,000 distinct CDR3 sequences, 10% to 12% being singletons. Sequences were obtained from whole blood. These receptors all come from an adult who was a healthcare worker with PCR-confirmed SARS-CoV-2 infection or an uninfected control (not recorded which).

CDR3 DNA: TGCGCCAGCAGCTTAACTAGCGGGGGCGTGCAGTACTTC. Encoded protein: CASSLTSGGVQYF. The chain joins TRBV5-1 to TRBJ2-7, with 11 bases identical to TRBD2. With 2 bases clipped from V and 9 bases from J, the junction kept 4 bases outside the gene matches. The CDR3 spans 13 residues. Per the germline V gene, CDR1 is SGHRS and CDR2 is YFSETQ.

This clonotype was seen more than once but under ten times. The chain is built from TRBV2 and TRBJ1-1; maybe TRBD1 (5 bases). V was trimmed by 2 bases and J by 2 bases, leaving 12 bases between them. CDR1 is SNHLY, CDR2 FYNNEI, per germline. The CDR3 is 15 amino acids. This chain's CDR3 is CASSESRTLNTEAFF. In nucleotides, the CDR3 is TGTGCCAGCAGTGAATCACGGACACTTAACACTGAAGCTTTCTTT.

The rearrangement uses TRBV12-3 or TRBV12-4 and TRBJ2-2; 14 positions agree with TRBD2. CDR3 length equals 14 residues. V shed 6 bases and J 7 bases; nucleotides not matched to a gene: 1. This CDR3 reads CASSGTSGSGELFF. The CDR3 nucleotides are TGTGCCAGCAGCGGGACTAGCGGGAGCGGGGAGCTGTTTTTT.

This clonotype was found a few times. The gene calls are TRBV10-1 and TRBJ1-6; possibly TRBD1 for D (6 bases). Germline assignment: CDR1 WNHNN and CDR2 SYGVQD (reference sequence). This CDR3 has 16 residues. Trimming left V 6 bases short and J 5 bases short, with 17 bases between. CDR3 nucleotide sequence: TGCGCCAGCAGCGCCGACAGGATGGAAAATAATTCACCCCTCCACTTT. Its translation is CASSADRMENNSPLHF.

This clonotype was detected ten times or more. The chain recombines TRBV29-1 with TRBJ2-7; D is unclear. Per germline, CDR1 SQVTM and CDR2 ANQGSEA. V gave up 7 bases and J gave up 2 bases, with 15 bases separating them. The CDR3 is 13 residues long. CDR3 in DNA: TGCAGCGCAGCCCCGGACGGAACCTACGAGCAGTACTTC. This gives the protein CSAAPDGTYEQYF.

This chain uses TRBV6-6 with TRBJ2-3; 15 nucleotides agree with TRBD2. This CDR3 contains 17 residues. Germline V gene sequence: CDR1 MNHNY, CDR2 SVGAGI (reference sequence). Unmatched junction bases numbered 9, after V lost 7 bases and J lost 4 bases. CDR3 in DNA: TGTGCCAGCATCTCGGGGACTAGCGGGGGGAAGGCAGATACGCAGTATTTT. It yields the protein CASISGTSGGKADTQYF.

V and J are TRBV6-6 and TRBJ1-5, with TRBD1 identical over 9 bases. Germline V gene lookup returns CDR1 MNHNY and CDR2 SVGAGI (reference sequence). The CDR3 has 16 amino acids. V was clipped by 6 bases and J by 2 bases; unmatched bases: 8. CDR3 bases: TGTGCCAGCAGCCCACCGGACAGGGGAGGCAATCAGCCCCAGCATTTT. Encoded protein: CASSPPDRGGNQPQHF.

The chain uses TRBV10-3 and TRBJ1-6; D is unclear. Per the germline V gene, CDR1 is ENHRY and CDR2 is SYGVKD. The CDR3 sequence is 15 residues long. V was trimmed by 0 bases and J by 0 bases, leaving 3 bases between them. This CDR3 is CAISESSSYNSPLHF. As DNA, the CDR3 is TGTGCCATCAGTGAGTCGAGCTCCTATAATTCACCCCTCCACTTT.

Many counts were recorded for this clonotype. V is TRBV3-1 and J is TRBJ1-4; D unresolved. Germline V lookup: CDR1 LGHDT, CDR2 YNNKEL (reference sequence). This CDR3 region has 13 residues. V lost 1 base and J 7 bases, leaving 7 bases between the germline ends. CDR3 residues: CASSQGMGEKLFF. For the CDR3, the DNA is TGTGCCAGCAGCCAAGGGATGGGTGAAAAACTGTTTTTT.

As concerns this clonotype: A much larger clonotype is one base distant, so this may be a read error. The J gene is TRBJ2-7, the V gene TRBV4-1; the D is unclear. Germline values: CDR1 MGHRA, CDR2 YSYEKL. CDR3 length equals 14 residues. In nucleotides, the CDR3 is TGCGCCAGCTGCCAAATCGCGAGTAGTAACGAGCAGTACTTC. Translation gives CASCQIASSNEQYF.

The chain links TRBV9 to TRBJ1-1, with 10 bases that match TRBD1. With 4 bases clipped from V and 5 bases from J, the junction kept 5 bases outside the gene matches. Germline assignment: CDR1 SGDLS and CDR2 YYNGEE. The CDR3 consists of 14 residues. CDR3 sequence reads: CASSPRQGATEAFF. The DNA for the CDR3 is TGTGCCAGCAGCCCAAGACAGGGGGCGACTGAAGCTTTCTTT.

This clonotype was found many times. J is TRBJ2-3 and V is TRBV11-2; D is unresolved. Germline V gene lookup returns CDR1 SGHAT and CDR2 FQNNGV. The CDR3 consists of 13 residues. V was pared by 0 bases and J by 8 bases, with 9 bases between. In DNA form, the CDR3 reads TGTGCCAGCAGCTTAGAACGGATCGGTACGCAGTATTTT. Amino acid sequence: CASSLERIGTQYF.

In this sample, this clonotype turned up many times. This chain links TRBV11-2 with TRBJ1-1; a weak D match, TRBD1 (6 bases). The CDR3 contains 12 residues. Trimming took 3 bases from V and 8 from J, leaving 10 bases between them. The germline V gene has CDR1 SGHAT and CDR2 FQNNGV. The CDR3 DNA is TGTGCCAGCAGCTTCAACAGGGAAGAAGCTTTCTTT. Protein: CASSFNREEAFF.

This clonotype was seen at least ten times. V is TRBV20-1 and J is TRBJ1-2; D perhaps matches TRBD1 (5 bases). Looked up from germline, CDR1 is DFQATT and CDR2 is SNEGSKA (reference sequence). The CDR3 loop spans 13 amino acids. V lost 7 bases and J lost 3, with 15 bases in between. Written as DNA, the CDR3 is TGCAGTGGTAAAAAGGGGACGGACTATGGCTACACCTTC. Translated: CSGKKGTDYGYTF.

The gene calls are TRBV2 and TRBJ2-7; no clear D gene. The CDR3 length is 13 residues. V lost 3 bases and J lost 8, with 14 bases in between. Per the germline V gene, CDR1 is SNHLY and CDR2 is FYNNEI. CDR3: CASSDVGTTKQYF. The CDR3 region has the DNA TGTGCCAGCAGTGACGTGGGAACTACGAAGCAGTACTTC.

CDR3 nucleotide sequence: TGCGCCAGCAGCCAACTTTTGACAGGGGGCACCGGGGAGCTGTTTTTT. This translates into CASSQLLTGGTGELFF. This chain joins TRBV4-1 and TRBJ2-2; 9 nucleotides line up with TRBD1. The CDR3 totals 16 residues. The trim removed 2 bases at V and 4 bases at J, leaving 5 bases unmatched. Germline V CDR1 and CDR2: MGHRA, YSYEKL.

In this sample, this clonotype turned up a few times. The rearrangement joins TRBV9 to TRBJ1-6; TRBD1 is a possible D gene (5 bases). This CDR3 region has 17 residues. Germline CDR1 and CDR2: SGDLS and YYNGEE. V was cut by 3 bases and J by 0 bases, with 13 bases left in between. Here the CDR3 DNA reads TGTGCCAGCAGCGCAAGGGACGCGAGCTCCTATAATTCACCCCTCCACTTT. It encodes CASSARDASSYNSPLHF.

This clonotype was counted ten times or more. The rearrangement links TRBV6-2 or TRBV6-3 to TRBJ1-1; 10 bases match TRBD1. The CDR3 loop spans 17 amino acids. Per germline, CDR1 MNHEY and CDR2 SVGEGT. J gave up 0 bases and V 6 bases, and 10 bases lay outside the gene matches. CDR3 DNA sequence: TGTGCCAGCAGACCCTCGACAGGGGGCCTGATGAACACTGAAGCTTTCTTT. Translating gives CASRPSTGGLMNTEAFF.

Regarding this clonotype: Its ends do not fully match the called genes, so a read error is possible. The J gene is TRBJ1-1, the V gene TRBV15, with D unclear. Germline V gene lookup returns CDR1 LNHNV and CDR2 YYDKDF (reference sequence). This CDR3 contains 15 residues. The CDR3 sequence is CATSTPRTMNNEAFF. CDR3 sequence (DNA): TGTGCCACCAGCACCCCTCGGACCATGAACAATGAAGCTTTCTTT.

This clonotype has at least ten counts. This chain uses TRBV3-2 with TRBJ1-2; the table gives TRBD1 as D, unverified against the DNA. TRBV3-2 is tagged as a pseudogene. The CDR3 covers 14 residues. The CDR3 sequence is CASSLKQGGYGYTF. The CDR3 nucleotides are TGTGCCAGCAGCCTCAAGCAGGGTGGCTATGGCTACACCTTC.

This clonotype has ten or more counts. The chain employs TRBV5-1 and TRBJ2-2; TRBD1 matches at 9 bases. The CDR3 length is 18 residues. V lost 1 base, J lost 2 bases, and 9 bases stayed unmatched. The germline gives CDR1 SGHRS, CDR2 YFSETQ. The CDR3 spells CASSLPAVGQGNTGELFF. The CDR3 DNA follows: TGCGCCAGCAGCTTGCCTGCCGTGGGACAGGGCAACACCGGGGAGCTGTTTTTT.

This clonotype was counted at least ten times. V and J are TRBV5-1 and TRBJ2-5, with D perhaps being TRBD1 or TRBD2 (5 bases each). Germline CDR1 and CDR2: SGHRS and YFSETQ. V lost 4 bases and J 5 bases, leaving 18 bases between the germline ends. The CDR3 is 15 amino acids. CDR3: CASSPSGTQVETQYF. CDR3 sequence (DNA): TGCGCCAGCAGCCCCTCCGGGACGCAGGTGGAGACCCAGTACTTC.

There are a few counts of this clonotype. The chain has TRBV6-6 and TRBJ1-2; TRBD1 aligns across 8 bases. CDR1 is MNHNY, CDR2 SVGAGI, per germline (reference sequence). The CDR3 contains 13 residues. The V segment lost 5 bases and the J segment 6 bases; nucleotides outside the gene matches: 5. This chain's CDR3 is CASSVQGANGYTF. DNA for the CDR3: TGTGCCAGCAGTGTTCAGGGGGCGAATGGCTACACCTTC.

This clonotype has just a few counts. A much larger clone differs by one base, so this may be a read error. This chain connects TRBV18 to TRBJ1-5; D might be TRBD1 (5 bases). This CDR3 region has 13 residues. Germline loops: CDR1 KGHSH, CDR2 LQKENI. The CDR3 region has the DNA TGTGCCAGCTCACAGGGGCCCAATCAGCCCCAGCAATTT. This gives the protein CASSQGPNQPQQF.